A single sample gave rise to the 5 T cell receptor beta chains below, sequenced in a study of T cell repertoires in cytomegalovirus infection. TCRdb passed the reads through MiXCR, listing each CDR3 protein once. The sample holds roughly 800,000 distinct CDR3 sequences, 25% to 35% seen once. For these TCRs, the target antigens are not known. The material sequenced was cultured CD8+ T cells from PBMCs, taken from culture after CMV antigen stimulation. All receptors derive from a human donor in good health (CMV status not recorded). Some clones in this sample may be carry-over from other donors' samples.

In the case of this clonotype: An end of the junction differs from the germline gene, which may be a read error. In DNA, the CDR3 is TGTGCCAGCAGCTCGGACAGGGCCCTTTCCTACAATGAGCAGCTCTTC. Translated, it gives CASSSDRALSYNEQLF. The chain joins TRBV7-6 to TRBJ2-1; 8 nucleotides line up with TRBD1. Germline V CDR1 and CDR2: SGHVS, FNYEAQ. The CDR3 runs to 16 residues.

The CDR3 DNA is TGCGCCAGCAGCCAAGAGATCGGTACCGGGGAGCTGTTTTTT. This gives the protein CASSQEIGTGELFF. This chain joins TRBV4-1 and TRBJ2-2; D not certain. The CDR3 length is 14 residues. Germline V gene lookup returns CDR1 MGHRA and CDR2 YSYEKL. Trimming cost V 0 bases and J 5 bases, with 7 bases left between them.

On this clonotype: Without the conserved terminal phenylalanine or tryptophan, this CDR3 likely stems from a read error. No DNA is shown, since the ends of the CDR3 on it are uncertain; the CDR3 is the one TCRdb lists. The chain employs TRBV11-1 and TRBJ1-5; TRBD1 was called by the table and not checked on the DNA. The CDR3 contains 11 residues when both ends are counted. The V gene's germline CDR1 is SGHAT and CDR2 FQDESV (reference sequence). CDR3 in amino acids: CASSLGMSIFL.

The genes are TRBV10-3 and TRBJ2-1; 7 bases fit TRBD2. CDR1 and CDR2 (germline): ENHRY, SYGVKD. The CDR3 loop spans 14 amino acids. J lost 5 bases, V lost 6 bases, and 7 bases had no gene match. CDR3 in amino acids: CAIRAGKTHNEQFF. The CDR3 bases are TGTGCCATCAGAGCGGGGAAAACCCACAATGAGCAGTTCTTC.

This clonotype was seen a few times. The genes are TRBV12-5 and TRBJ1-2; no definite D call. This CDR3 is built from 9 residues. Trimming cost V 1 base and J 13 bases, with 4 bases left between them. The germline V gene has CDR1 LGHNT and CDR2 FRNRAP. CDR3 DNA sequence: TGTGCTAGTGGTTTGGCCCCCACCTTC. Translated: CASGLAPTF.